The subject of this entry is one T cell receptor (beta chain). This record comes from a study of CD8 T cells in Susac syndrome. Reverse transcription used about 0.45 to 1 ug RNA and random hexamers. MiXCR, applied by TCRdb to the immunoSEQ multiplex PCR reads, yields one record per CDR3 protein. The sample records around 110,000 distinct CDR3 sequences, just under 95% being singletons. Germline-derived CDR1 and CDR2 are SEHNR and FQNEAQ (reference sequence). This CDR3 comprises 15 residues. Deletions cut 5 bases from V and 3 bases from J, with 16 bases between. Sequencing was done on a sample of CD8+ T cells from PBMCs. This chain uses TRBV7-9 with TRBJ1-1; D gene ambiguous. The clonotype was recovered from a human donor with Susac syndrome. Written as DNA, the CDR3 is TGTGCCAGCAGCCCCCTAGGCGGGTCGCACACTGAAGCTTTCTTT. It codes for CASSPLGGSHTEAFF.